Below are 7 T cell receptor beta chains sequenced from a single sample in a study of cytomegalovirus exposure and HLA in healthy donors (TCRdb year 2017). Library generation was performed with the immunoSEQ multiplex PCR assay. For the multiplex PCR, a mixture combining 60 forward primers for TCR Vbeta segments and 13 reverse primers for TCR Jbeta segments was used. Imported from immuneACCESS, the table was reduced by TCRdb to in-frame sequences with V and J called. These copies leave out some clones; in studies compared against another copy, an unresolved V gene accounts for under half, and the cause of the remainder is not known. The table for this sample lists some 150,000 clones; roughly 82% of them were counted only once. The top ten clonotypes cover around 1.6% of the sample. Sequencing was performed on PBMCs. Receptors were obtained from a woman younger than 45 in good health and CMV-seronegative.

The chain links TRBV28 to TRBJ2-7, with D maybe TRBD2 (6 bases). Deletions cut 8 bases from V and 5 bases from J, with 25 bases between. CDR1 and CDR2 from the germline V gene are MDHEN and SYDVKM. The CDR3 spans 16 residues. CDR3 sequence: CASPPRGSGIDHEQYF. Here the CDR3 DNA reads TGTGCCAGCCCCCCCCGGGGGAGTGGGATTGATCACGAGCAGTACTTC.

The sample holds a few counts of this clone. Its ends do not fully match the called genes, so a read error is possible. The chain has TRBV7-9 and TRBJ2-1, with D perhaps TRBD2 (6 bases). CDR3 length: 16 residues. Germline CDR1 is SEHNR and CDR2 is FQNEAQ (reference sequence). The CDR3 DNA sequence: TGTTCCAGCAGCTTAGCGCTGGCTGGGACTTACAATGAGCAGTTCTTC. It specifies CSSSLALAGTYNEQFF.

CDR3 sequence reads: CASSLSQGNGGYTF. The CDR3 nucleotides read TGTGCCAGCAGCTTATCCCAGGGTAACGGTGGCTACACCTTC. This chain connects TRBV7-9 to TRBJ1-2; D perhaps matches TRBD1 (5 bases). This CDR3 is 14 amino acids long. V lost 2 bases and J lost 7, with 14 bases in between. CDR1 and CDR2 (germline): SEHNR, FQNEAQ (reference sequence).

The chain employs TRBV7-8 and TRBJ2-7; 8 bases map to TRBD2. This CDR3 has 13 residues. Trimming removed 1 base from V and 4 bases from J; junction bases left unmatched: 0. Looked up from germline, CDR1 is SGHVS and CDR2 is FQNEAQ. The CDR3 protein is CASSLGLAYEQYF. CDR3 nucleotides: TGTGCCAGCAGCTTAGGACTAGCGTACGAGCAGTACTTC.

The gene calls are TRBV19 and TRBJ2-2; D ambiguous. This CDR3 is 14 amino acids long. Trimming shortened V by 4 bases and J by 5 bases, and 11 bases separated the two germline ends. CDR1 is LNHDA, CDR2 SQIVND, per germline (reference sequence). This chain's CDR3 is CASSRGVVTGELFF. The CDR3 DNA follows: TGTGCCAGTAGTAGAGGAGTTGTAACCGGGGAGCTGTTTTTT.

The chain recombines TRBV2 with TRBJ2-7, with TRBD2 as a possible D gene (6 bases). The CDR3 extends over 15 amino acids. Germline assignment: CDR1 SNHLY and CDR2 FYNNEI. The germline V and J ends were trimmed by 0 bases and 3 bases, with 12 bases remaining between them. Written as DNA, the CDR3 is TGTGCCAGCAGTGAAGCCCCGGGACTCGGCTACGAGCAGTACTTC. Residues: CASSEAPGLGYEQYF.

This chain joins TRBV14 and TRBJ1-3; D remains ambiguous. Germline V lookup: CDR1 SGHDN, CDR2 FVKESK. Trimming cost V 0 bases and J 4 bases, with 4 bases left between them. The CDR3 loop spans 13 amino acids. CDR3 residues: CASSQDRGNTIYF. CDR3 in DNA: TGTGCCAGCAGCCAAGACAGGGGAAACACCATATATTTT.